Below are 25 T cell receptor beta chains sequenced from a single sample in a study of T cell responses to AZD1222 COVID-19 vaccine. Generated by immunoSEQ multiplex PCR, the TCRdb table keeps only in-frame clones and is missing some. The table lists some 130,000 clones, 80% to 90% of them singletons. Material: peripheral blood, obtained on day 0 of AZD1222 vaccination. These receptors were obtained from an adult in good health.

The CDR3 bases are TGTGCCAGTAGTATTTTCTTGGGCTCTGGGGCCAACGTCCTGACTTTC. This codes for CASSIFLGSGANVLTF. This sequence joins TRBV19 and TRBJ2-6; no clear D gene. CDR1 is LNHDA and CDR2 is SQIVND in the germline V gene (reference sequence). V was clipped by 3 bases and J by 0 bases, with 9 bases between them. There are 16 residues in the CDR3.

The chain joins TRBV5-4 to TRBJ1-1, with 8 bases aligning to TRBD1. Germline V gene sequence: CDR1 SGHNT, CDR2 YYREEE (reference sequence). This CDR3 is 14 amino acids long. Unmatched junction bases numbered 6, after V lost 4 bases and J lost 4 bases. The CDR3 region has the DNA TGTGCCAGCAGCACAGTCAGGGGGCCCACTGAAGCTTTCTTT. This codes for CASSTVRGPTEAFF.

This rearrangement joins TRBV18 to TRBJ1-5; possibly TRBD1 for D (5 bases). Trimming removed 6 bases at V and 2 bases at J, with 14 bases between. CDR3 length: 15 residues. Per the germline V gene, CDR1 is KGHSH and CDR2 is LQKENI. The CDR3 sequence is CASSPQQARNQPQHF. The CDR3 nucleotides are TGTGCCAGCTCCCCCCAACAGGCTCGCAATCAGCCCCAGCATTTT.

This sequence joins TRBV28 and TRBJ1-2, with D unclear. V lost 7 bases, J lost 1 base, and 16 bases lay in between. CDR1 and CDR2 (germline): MDHEN, SYDVKM. This CDR3 is 15 amino acids long. This CDR3 is CASTMTPSLNYGYTF. The CDR3 DNA follows: TGTGCCAGCACCATGACCCCGAGCCTTAACTATGGCTACACCTTC.

The V gene is TRBV7-9, the J gene TRBJ2-3; TRBD1 might be the D (5 bases). CDR1 is SEHNR and CDR2 is FQNEAQ in the germline V gene (reference sequence). Trimming took off 1 base at V and 2 bases at J, with 10 bases between the two ends. This CDR3 is built from 15 residues. CDR3 sequence: CASSLVAGSTDTQYF. Written as DNA, the CDR3 is TGTGCCAGCAGCTTAGTTGCAGGGTCCACAGATACGCAGTATTTT.

The V and J genes are TRBV5-1 and TRBJ2-5; 12 bases align to TRBD2. This CDR3 has 15 residues. Germline loops: CDR1 SGHRS, CDR2 YFSETQ. Losses at the gene ends were 5 bases for V and 2 bases for J; bases not matched to a gene: 4. DNA of the CDR3: TGCGCCAGCAGTAGGACTAGCGGGATACAAGAGACCCAGTACTTC. Translated, it gives CASSRTSGIQETQYF. The whole variable domain, filled in from reference TRBV5-1 and TRBJ2-5, reads KAGVTQTPRYLIKTRGQQVTLSCSPISGHRSVSWYQQTPGQGLQFLFEYFSETQRNKGNFPGRFSGRQFSNSRSEMNVSTLELGDSALYLCASSRTSGIQETQYFGPGTRLLVL.

This rearrangement joins TRBV7-2 to TRBJ2-2, with D perhaps matching TRBD2 (6 bases). With 3 bases removed from V and 2 bases from J, the gap between germline ends came to 10 bases. Germline-derived CDR1 and CDR2 are SGHTA and FQGNSA. CDR3 length: 15 residues. CDR3 nucleotide sequence: TGTGCCAGCAGCTTCCTTAGCGGTAACACCGGGGAGCTGTTTTTT. It codes for CASSFLSGNTGELFF.

This chain uses TRBV18 with TRBJ2-3; TRBD1 is a possible D gene (6 bases). This CDR3 has 18 amino acids. V gave up 1 base and J gave up 0 bases, with 17 bases separating them. Germline assignment: CDR1 KGHSH and CDR2 LQKENI. The CDR3 region is CASSPLHRQVTSTDTQYF. The DNA of the CDR3 is TGTGCCAGCTCACCACTTCACCGACAGGTCACGAGCACAGATACGCAGTATTTT.

The chain combines TRBV2 with TRBJ1-2, with 9 bases identical to TRBD1. Trimming cost V 9 bases and J 7 bases; bases outside gene matches: 12. Germline V gives CDR1 SNHLY, CDR2 FYNNEI. The CDR3 is 14 residues long. For the CDR3, the DNA is TGTGCCAGGACCCCAACAGGGGGCGCGGGTGGCTACACCTTC. Its protein is CARTPTGGAGGYTF.

The chain employs TRBV10-3 and TRBJ2-7, with 7 bases lining up with TRBD1. This CDR3 region has 13 residues. V lost 7 bases to trimming and J lost 5 bases; unmatched junction nucleotides: 8. The germline gives CDR1 ENHRY, CDR2 SYGVKD. In nucleotides, the CDR3 is TGTGCCATCACCCGGGACAGACAGGACGAGCAGTACTTC. It encodes CAITRDRQDEQYF.

As DNA, the CDR3 is TGTGCCAGCGGGGAATCGGGCCCTTTTTTTCCCTTCCACTTT. Residues: CASGESGPFFPFHF. The chain carries TRBV6-5 and TRBJ1-6; no reliable D call. Trimming took off 8 bases at V and 17 bases at J, with 25 bases between the two ends. Germline lookup yields CDR1 MNHEY and CDR2 SVGAGI. The CDR3 has 14 amino acids.

This sequence joins TRBV5-1 and TRBJ2-3; 8 bases line up with TRBD1. This CDR3 comprises 16 residues. With 2 bases clipped from V and 1 base from J, the junction kept 6 bases outside the gene matches. Germline values: CDR1 SGHRS, CDR2 YFSETQ. In nucleotides, the CDR3 is TGCGCCAGCAGCTTAGGACAGGGAGGACGCACAGATACGCAGTATTTT. Its protein is CASSLGQGGRTDTQYF.

The J gene is TRBJ1-2, the V gene TRBV28, with 7 bases aligning to TRBD1. Germline V gene data show CDR1 as MDHEN and CDR2 as SYDVKM. With V trimmed by 1 base and J by 0 bases, 5 bases remained unmatched. The CDR3 loop spans 16 amino acids. The CDR3 sequence: CASSLSGQTSNYGYTF. CDR3 nucleotide sequence: TGTGCCAGCAGTTTATCGGGACAGACCTCTAACTATGGCTACACCTTC.

The genes are TRBV28 and TRBJ2-7; D gene unclear. The V end was cut by 4 bases, the J end by 9 bases, with 19 bases between. The CDR3 consists of 14 residues. CDR1 is MDHEN and CDR2 is SYDVKM in the germline V gene. Here the CDR3 DNA reads TGTGCCAGCAGTTCCCCCGGACCACCCTTTCTGCAGTACTTC. This translates into CASSSPGPPFLQYF.

The chain couples TRBV18 to TRBJ1-5; weak D call: TRBD1 (6 bases). Trimming took off 4 bases at V and 3 bases at J, with 7 bases between the two ends. The CDR3 is 13 residues long. The germline V gene has CDR1 KGHSH and CDR2 LQKENI. CDR3 bases: TGTGCCAGCTCACGGGGGGCCAATCAGCCCCAGCATTTT. Its translation is CASSRGANQPQHF.

This clone has a handful of counts. The genes are TRBV9 and TRBJ2-2; maybe TRBD1 (6 bases). CDR1 is SGDLS, CDR2 YYNGEE, per germline. The CDR3 has 15 residues. The V and J ends lost 0 bases and 5 bases respectively, with 11 bases between them. The CDR3 bases are TGTGCCAGCAGCGTAGGACAAACAGGGACCGGGGAGCTGTTTTTT. This encodes CASSVGQTGTGELFF.

The chain employs TRBV4-1 and TRBJ1-6, with D maybe TRBD1 (5 bases). CDR1 is MGHRA and CDR2 is YSYEKL in the germline V gene. The germline V and J ends were trimmed by 1 base and 6 bases, with 13 bases remaining between them. The CDR3 is 16 amino acids. DNA for the CDR3: TGCGCCAGCAGCCAAGGGGAGACAGCGGTTAATTCACCCCTCCACTTT. Its protein product is CASSQGETAVNSPLHF.

V is TRBV5-4 and J is TRBJ2-5; tentative D call: TRBD2 (6 bases). V gave up 4 bases and J gave up 2 bases, with 18 bases separating them. CDR3 size: 16 residues. The germline V gene has CDR1 SGHNT and CDR2 YYREEE (reference sequence). CDR3 in amino acids: CASSLFGSGLQETQYF. The CDR3 DNA sequence: TGTGCCAGCAGCCTTTTTGGTAGCGGTTTACAAGAGACCCAGTACTTC.

V gene TRBV3-1 (or the pseudogene TRBV3-2) combines with J gene TRBJ2-3, with D uncertain. V was pared by 2 bases and J by 0 bases, with 9 bases between. CDR3 length: 15 amino acids. Germline CDR1 LGHDT, CDR2 YNNKEL (reference sequence). The DNA of the CDR3 is TGTGCCAGCAGCCAACTTAGGACGAGCACAGATACGCAGTATTTT. Translating gives CASSQLRTSTDTQYF.

The chain links TRBV27 to TRBJ1-1, with TRBD1 matching over 7 bases. This CDR3 spans 15 amino acids. Germline V gene lookup returns CDR1 MNHEY and CDR2 SMNVEV (reference sequence). V lost 5 bases and J lost 1; bases outside the gene matches: 7. CDR3 nucleotide sequence: TGTGCCAGCAGTCAAGGACAGGCTTGGAACACTGAAGCTTTCTTT. Its protein product is CASSQGQAWNTEAFF.

The chain recombines TRBV25-1 with TRBJ1-2; D not resolved. CDR1 is MGHDK and CDR2 is SYGVNS in the germline V gene. Trimming left V 4 bases short and J 0 bases short, with 9 bases between. The CDR3 runs to 14 residues. The CDR3 region has the DNA TGTGCCAGCAGTGGGGCAGGTTCTAACTATGGCTACACCTTC. Translated: CASSGAGSNYGYTF.

V usage is TRBV11-2 and J usage is TRBJ2-5; tentative D call: TRBD2 (6 bases). Germline-derived CDR1 and CDR2 are SGHAT and FQNNGV. This CDR3 has 15 residues. V lost 1 base and J lost 2, with 11 bases in between. The CDR3 nucleotides read TGTGCCAGCAGCTTAGCCCGGGGGAGGCAAGAGACCCAGTACTTC. This sequence encodes CASSLARGRQETQYF.

The chain carries TRBV15 and TRBJ1-2; 11 positions match TRBD1. CDR3 size: 17 residues. Trimming removed 5 bases from V and 5 bases from J; junction bases left unmatched: 13. Looked up from germline, CDR1 is LNHNV and CDR2 is YYDKDF (reference sequence). The CDR3 coding sequence is TGTGCCACCAGCGTGGACAGGGGGCGTATGGTGATATATGGCTACACCTTC. It encodes CATSVDRGRMVIYGYTF.

This chain links TRBV3-1 (or the pseudogene TRBV3-2) with TRBJ2-7; TRBD2 is a possible D gene (6 bases). Germline V gene sequence: CDR1 LGHDT, CDR2 YNNKEL (reference sequence). CDR3 length equals 17 residues. V was trimmed by 0 bases and J by 0 bases, leaving 15 bases between them. The CDR3 sequence: CASSQDGGSAYSYEQYF. CDR3 nucleotide sequence: TGTGCCAGCAGCCAAGATGGGGGGAGCGCCTACTCCTACGAGCAGTACTTC.

The chain has TRBV7-9 and TRBJ2-6; D remains ambiguous. V was cut by 5 bases and J by 2 bases, with 13 bases left in between. The CDR3 length is 16 residues. Germline assignment: CDR1 SEHNR and CDR2 FQNEAQ (reference sequence). CDR3: CASSVLTGTGANVLTF. The CDR3, as DNA: TGTGCCAGCAGCGTCCTAACGGGTACTGGGGCCAACGTCCTGACTTTC.